Presented here are 27 T cell receptor beta chains from one specimen sequenced in a study of T cells after somatic rescue of genetic block. The assay was immunoSEQ multiplex PCR, and TCRdb's table has in-frame clones only and misses some. The sample lists about 68,000 clones, less than 95% occurring once. Sequencing was performed on peripheral blood mononuclear cells (PBMCs). These receptors all stem from a man between 40 and 49 years old.

This chain connects TRBV18 to TRBJ2-5; D possibly uses TRBD1 or TRBD2 (5 bases each). This CDR3 region has 14 residues. V was trimmed by 3 bases and J by 2 bases, leaving 10 bases between them. Per the germline V gene, CDR1 is KGHSH and CDR2 is LQKENI. CDR3: CASSPGTAQETQYF. CDR3 DNA sequence: TGTGCCAGCTCACCCGGGACGGCACAAGAGACCCAGTACTTC.

This clone showed up just a few times. The V call is TRBV19, the J call TRBJ1-1; D is ambiguous. Germline CDR1 LNHDA, CDR2 SQIVND (reference sequence). Trimming cost V 5 bases and J 1 base, with 11 bases left between them. This CDR3 is 14 amino acids long. Here the CDR3 DNA reads TGTGCCAGTAGTTTCTCGACGGGGAACACTGAAGCTTTCTTT. It is translated as CASSFSTGNTEAFF.

The chain links TRBV19 to TRBJ2-3; 11 bases are a match to TRBD2. The CDR3 contains 15 residues. Unmatched junction bases numbered 6, after V lost 6 bases and J lost 4 bases. Germline CDR1 reads LNHDA; CDR2 reads SQIVND (reference sequence). For the CDR3, the DNA is TGTGCCAGTAGCATTAGCGGGGGGGCGTCAGATACGCAGTATTTT. Protein: CASSISGGASDTQYF.

The gene calls are TRBV30 and TRBJ2-2; D is unclear. This CDR3 has 12 residues. V gave up 3 bases and J gave up 2 bases, with 4 bases separating them. The germline V gene has CDR1 GTSNPN and CDR2 SVGIG (reference sequence). CDR3 in DNA: TGTGCCTGGAGATTTAACACCGGGGAGCTGTTTTTT. Translated: CAWRFNTGELFF.

The J gene is TRBJ1-5, the V gene TRBV19; no clear D. V shed 4 bases and J shed 3 bases, with 10 bases lying between them. The CDR3 spans 14 residues. CDR1 is LNHDA and CDR2 is SQIVND in the germline V gene (reference sequence). The CDR3 DNA is TGTGCCAGTAGTAAGGATAGAGACAATCAGCCCCAGCATTTT. It yields the protein CASSKDRDNQPQHF.

The chain employs TRBV7-9 and TRBJ2-5; TRBD2 aligns across 8 bases. J was trimmed by 1 base and V by 2 bases; bases with no gene match: 3. This CDR3 is 15 amino acids long. Germline lookup yields CDR1 SEHNR and CDR2 FQNEAQ (reference sequence). DNA for the CDR3: TGTGCCAGCAGCTTAATGCTAGCGGGCCAAGAGACCCAGTACTTC. Amino acids: CASSLMLAGQETQYF.

V gene TRBV19 combines with J gene TRBJ1-1; D is uncertain. V was shortened by 1 base and J by 0 bases, with 12 bases between the two germline ends. CDR3 size: 16 residues. In germline, CDR1 is LNHDA, CDR2 SQIVND (reference sequence). The CDR3, as DNA: TGTGCCAGTAGTATAGGGAGAGGAGGACTGAACACTGAAGCTTTCTTT. This codes for CASSIGRGGLNTEAFF.

The gene calls are TRBV19 and TRBJ1-5; the D is unclear. Trimming removed 4 bases at V and 1 base at J, with 8 bases between. Germline assignment: CDR1 LNHDA and CDR2 SQIVND (reference sequence). The CDR3 has 14 residues. The CDR3 coding sequence is TGTGCCAGTAGTAACACAGCGAGCAATCAGCCCCAGCATTTT. Protein: CASSNTASNQPQHF. Looking up the rest from reference TRBV19 and TRBJ1-5 gives the full variable domain: DGGITQSPKYLFRKEGQNVTLSCEQNLNHDAMYWYRQDPGQGLRLIYYSQIVNDFQKGDIAEGYSVSREKKESFPLTVTSAQKNPTAFYLCASSNTASNQPQHFGDGTRLSIL.

The J gene is TRBJ1-4, the V gene TRBV18, with D possibly TRBD1 on 5 matching bases. The CDR3 is 15 residues long. The ends were cut back, 4 bases at V and 3 bases at J, with 12 bases in the middle. Germline loops: CDR1 KGHSH, CDR2 LQKENI. The CDR3 coding sequence is TGTGCCAGCTCACGGATACAGGCGTCTAATGAAAAACTGTTTTTT. Translated, it gives CASSRIQASNEKLFF.

Comment on this clone: The junction does not match germline at one end; this may be a read error. The J gene is TRBJ2-4, the V gene TRBV11-2; D may be TRBD1 (6 bases). The germline V gene encodes CDR1 SGHAT and CDR2 FQNNGV. This CDR3 contains 15 residues. The CDR3: CASSLDGKSRDNPDF. In nucleotides, the CDR3 is TGTGCCAGCAGCTTAGATGGAAAGAGTCGGGACAACCCGGACTTC. Filled out from reference TRBV11-2 and TRBJ2-4, the complete variable domain reads EAGVAQSPRYKIIEKRQSVAFWCNPISGHATLYWYQQILGQGPKLLIQFQNNGVVDDSQLPKDRFSAERLKGVDSTLKIQPAKLEDSAVYLCASSLDGKSRDNPDFGAGTRLSVL.

The genes are TRBV2 and TRBJ1-1, with TRBD1 matching over 7 bases. Germline-derived CDR1 and CDR2 are SNHLY and FYNNEI. CDR3 size: 16 residues. The ends lost 6 bases at V and 0 bases at J; junction bases unmatched: 10. CDR3 amino acids: CASSVRQGSMNTEAFF. As DNA, the CDR3 is TGTGCCAGCAGCGTTAGACAGGGAAGCATGAACACTGAAGCTTTCTTT.

This chain connects TRBV15 to TRBJ2-5, with 8 nucleotides matching TRBD2. CDR3 length equals 17 residues. The V and J ends lost 4 bases and 5 bases, in that order; junction bases with no gene match: 15. Germline V gene sequence: CDR1 LNHNV, CDR2 YYDKDF (reference sequence). In DNA, the CDR3 is TGTGCCACCAGCAACAATCGAGCGGGGGCCCGGGAGGAGACCCAGTACTTC. This sequence encodes CATSNNRAGAREETQYF. The full variable domain, completed using reference TRBV15 and TRBJ2-5, is DAMVIQNPRYQVTQFGKPVTLSCSQTLNHNVMYWYQQKSSQAPKLLFHYYDKDFNNEADTPDNFQSRRPNTSFCFLDIRSPGLGDTAMYLCATSNNRAGAREETQYFGPGTRLLVL.

The rearrangement joins TRBV5-1 to TRBJ2-1, with 10 bases matching TRBD2. CDR3 length: 16 amino acids. CDR1 and CDR2 from the germline V gene are SGHRS and YFSETQ. Losses at the gene ends were 0 bases for V and 2 bases for J; bases not matched to a gene: 2. CDR3 sequence reads: CASSLELAGPYNEQFF. In DNA form, the CDR3 reads TGCGCCAGCAGCTTGGAACTAGCGGGGCCCTACAATGAGCAGTTCTTC.

This sequence joins TRBV30 and TRBJ1-1; possibly TRBD1 for D (5 bases). The CDR3 sequence is 13 residues long. Germline assignment: CDR1 GTSNPN and CDR2 SVGIG (reference sequence). The V end lost 2 bases, the J end lost 5 bases, and 12 bases lay between the germline ends. The CDR3 DNA follows: TGTGCCTGGAGTAAGGAGGGGCGGACTGAAGCTTTCTTT. It yields the protein CAWSKEGRTEAFF.

The chain carries TRBV5-1 and TRBJ1-6, with D tentatively TRBD1 (5 bases). Trimming took 1 base from V and 11 from J, leaving 16 bases between them. The CDR3 is made up of 15 amino acids. CDR1 SGHRS and CDR2 YFSETQ come from the germline V gene. The CDR3 region has the DNA TGCGCCAGCAGCTTGTCGTCAGGGAGAGGGACACCCCTCCACTTT. This encodes CASSLSSGRGTPLHF.

CDR3 sequence reads: CASSTFSGSQPQHF. The CDR3 DNA reads as TGTGCCAGCAGTACGTTCTCGGGCAGTCAGCCCCAGCATTTT. The chain uses TRBV28 and TRBJ1-5; D is uncertain. CDR3 length equals 14 residues. Germline V gene data show CDR1 as MDHEN and CDR2 as SYDVKM. Trimming removed 5 bases at V and 6 bases at J, with 14 bases between.

This clone was counted once. This chain uses TRBV9 with TRBJ1-2; TRBD1 might be the D (5 bases). The CDR3 runs 13 residues. Germline V lookup: CDR1 SGDLS, CDR2 YYNGEE. Trimming left V 2 bases short and J 5 bases short, with 10 bases between. In DNA, the CDR3 is TGTGCCAGCAGCGTCGACAGCGAGTATGGCTACACCTTC. This codes for CASSVDSEYGYTF.

The chain recombines TRBV5-1 with TRBJ1-1; no clear D. Germline-derived CDR1 and CDR2 are SGHRS and YFSETQ. The CDR3 is 11 amino acids. The V end lost 8 bases, the J end lost 2 bases, and 7 bases lay between the germline ends. The CDR3 loop is CASQHNTEAFF. The CDR3 DNA is TGCGCCAGTCAACACAACACTGAAGCTTTCTTT.

The CDR3, as DNA: TGTGCCATCAGTGAGTCGGGCTTCAGGGACGAGCAGTACTTC. It codes for CAISESGFRDEQYF. The chain recombines TRBV10-3 with TRBJ2-7; D perhaps matches TRBD1 (5 bases). The germline V gene encodes CDR1 ENHRY and CDR2 SYGVKD. V lost 0 bases, J lost 5 bases, and 11 bases lay in between. The CDR3 runs to 14 residues.

This chain uses TRBV5-1 with TRBJ2-2; D is possibly TRBD2 (5 bases). The CDR3 has 16 residues. Trimming pared 5 bases from V and 4 bases from J, leaving 18 bases between. Germline values: CDR1 SGHRS, CDR2 YFSETQ. CDR3: CASRQTRTSSTGELFF. In nucleotides, the CDR3 is TGCGCCAGCAGACAAACTAGGACGTCGAGCACCGGGGAGCTGTTTTTT.

The chain carries TRBV2 and TRBJ2-7; 7 nucleotides agree with TRBD1. Germline lookup yields CDR1 SNHLY and CDR2 FYNNEI. V lost 6 bases and J lost 2; bases outside the gene matches: 4. CDR3 length equals 13 residues. In DNA, the CDR3 is TGTGCCAGCAGCCGACAGGGCGCCTACGAGCAGTACTTC. This encodes CASSRQGAYEQYF.

The gene calls are TRBV6-5 and TRBJ2-2; D not resolved. There are 14 residues in the CDR3. Trimming took 2 bases from V and 7 from J, leaving 11 bases between them. Germline V gene lookup returns CDR1 MNHEY and CDR2 SVGAGI. The CDR3 region is CASSYRTLGGELFF. In DNA form, the CDR3 reads TGTGCCAGCAGTTACCGGACGCTGGGCGGGGAGCTGTTTTTT.

This chain joins TRBV23-1 and TRBJ1-2; 7 bases are shared with TRBD1. TRBV23-1 is reported as an ORF; its role is uncertain. Trimming took 2 bases from V and 4 from J; bases not matched to a gene: 13. The CDR3 has 17 amino acids. In DNA form, the CDR3 reads TGCGCCAGCAGTCAACCCCTTACAGGGGCCGAGGGCTATGGCTACACCTTC. This sequence encodes CASSQPLTGAEGYGYTF.

Of note for this clone: One end of the junction fails to match germline, which may point to a read error. The chain couples TRBV5-4 to TRBJ2-7, with 9 bases matching TRBD1. Germline-derived CDR1 and CDR2 are SGHNT and YYREEE (reference sequence). The CDR3 has 16 residues. CDR3: CASSQDLGTGHYEQYF. The CDR3 DNA is TGCGCCAGCAGCCAAGATCTGGGGACAGGGCACTACGAGCAGTACTTC.

The rearrangement joins TRBV4-1 to TRBJ2-5; D not certain. The end of the DNA aligns better with TRBJ2-7, so the J call may be wrong. Germline loops: CDR1 MGHRA, CDR2 YSYEKL. CDR3 length: 13 amino acids. The CDR3 sequence: CASSQVSSYEQYF. CDR3 coding DNA: TGCGCCAGCAGCCAAGTAAGCAGCTACGAGCAGTACTTC.

The chain uses TRBV10-3 and TRBJ1-1, with a weak D call TRBD1 (5 bases). The CDR3 runs 13 residues. CDR1 and CDR2 from the germline V gene are ENHRY and SYGVKD. The V and J ends lost 2 bases and 3 bases respectively, with 7 bases between them. CDR3 bases: TGTGCCATCAGTGAGGGGGCGGACACTGAAGCTTTCTTT. Encoded protein: CAISEGADTEAFF.

The V call is TRBV28, the J call TRBJ2-3, with 13 nucleotides matching TRBD2. Germline CDR1 is MDHEN and CDR2 is SYDVKM. Unmatched junction bases numbered 8, after V lost 5 bases and J lost 0 bases. The CDR3 runs to 18 residues. CDR3 sequence: CASSQTGTSGDSTDTQYF. CDR3 DNA: TGTGCCAGCAGTCAGACCGGGACTAGCGGGGATAGCACAGATACGCAGTATTTT.